Below, one TCR beta chain is given with its context. Its antigen remains undetermined. Per-base quality was not reported, and no clone a single base away is much larger than it. The sample originates from a study of cytomegalovirus exposure and HLA in healthy donors (TCRdb year 2017). A note on the overall study: In an earlier analysis of roughly 500 of the donors, 276 Gb of sequence data and 100 million or so unique TCR beta sequences from about 179 million T cells were reported. The study was designed to test whether signatures of past pathogen exposure could be identified by cataloging public T cell receptors. The study combined high-throughput TCR immunosequencing, statistical association of individual TCRs with disease status, and machine learning to predict cytomegalovirus infection status. An early release that covered more than 550 HLA-typed donors contained approximately 320 gigabases of sequencing data and 85 million to 100 million unique TCR sequences. Besides the first cohort of about 730 subjects, a separate validation cohort made up of 120 different subjects was used. In an earlier analysis of over 550 of the donors, high-throughput TCR beta sequencing was used to judge whether each TCR beta V gene segment behaved as functional or pseudogenic. Donor age, sex, ethnicity and CMV serostatus were compiled alongside the repertoire data. HLA typing covered class I and class II loci at four-digit resolution. Every repertoire in the discovery cohort had been generated on one and the same sequencing platform. A later genetic analysis took genome-wide SNP genotypes for about 55% of the 666 donors and used that subset as a discovery cohort. To study patterns of TCR occurrence, a later analysis re-analyzed previously published TCR beta repertoires from 600 to 750 donors and added high-resolution HLA genotyping. Rather than drawing on any new phenotypic data, the later analysis identified candidate immune exposures from TCR beta sequences and the way those sequences occurred across donors. Typing coverage varied by locus: about 620-630 donors for A, B, C, DRB1 and DQB1; approximately 560 for DQA1; 606 for DPA1; roughly 450 for DPB1. Across 300 to 500 genotyped donors of the cohort, an average of about 250,000 unique TCR beta nucleotide sequences per donor were sequenced, and roughly 17% of those sequences were non-productive. A few DR-DQ haplotypes were handled as single units for association and clustering because linkage in the cohort was strong. Of the 300 to 400 genotyped donors, 81% fell in the genetic ancestry cluster associated with self-reported Caucasian donors. The study profiled the T cell repertoires of some 610 subjects by immunosequencing and related them to cytomegalovirus serostatus. The investigation overall reported the following: In vitro tests confirmed that a few of the cytomegalovirus-associated TCR beta chains recognize cytomegalovirus antigens. The authors suggested that the approach could potentially be extended to other disease states and immunological phenotypes. Because counts were too low, seventeen rarely observed V segments, including chromosome 9 orphons, were left out of the earlier analysis of over 550 of the donors. Because the 87-base-pair reads could not distinguish some IMGT-functional V segments, including TRBV6-2 and TRBV6-3, those segments were excluded. In a later genetic analysis, fewer N-insertions in productive TCRs were reported among donors in an Asian-associated ancestry cluster than the roughly 700-donor mean. An association between a missense DCLRE1C variant and V-gene and J-gene trimming of TCR beta chains was found in a later genetic analysis and replicated in an independent cohort. The sequencing pipeline was judged likely to have produced a cluster of highly shared sequence variants as a technical artifact. In a later analysis, the rate of TCR association differed among HLA loci, with DRB1 alleles having the most associated TCRs and HLA-C alleles having the fewest. The classifier was reported to diagnose cytomegalovirus status with high specificity and sensitivity in both the original and validation cohorts. A further reported finding was that TCR beta sequences accurately predicted the HLA-A and HLA-B alleles for most subjects in the first cohort. HLA typing was unavailable for some donors at each locus, so association tests used only the typed subset. According to a later analysis, most CMV-associated TCR beta chains appeared to be HLA-restricted, and the HLA associations seemed to be driven largely by CMV exposure. In a later analysis, HLA-associated TCR beta chains showed more clonal expansion and lower generation probabilities than non-associated chains that were equally common. Correlated functional status among segregating V segments might be attributable to linkage disequilibrium, but an unknown experimental factor could not be ruled out. Roughly uniform sequencing depth across donors was assumed in presence/absence analyses, although this assumption may not hold. The only immune exposure information available for the cohort was CMV serostatus. When HLA alleles, especially DR and DQ, strongly co-occurred, attributing TCR associations to individual alleles was difficult. The cohort was sequenced for TCR beta chains only, and without alpha or paired-chain data the features that could be detected were limited. A later analysis reported that several top co-occurrence clusters appeared linked to parvovirus B19, influenza, CMV and Epstein-Barr virus. In an earlier analysis of roughly 500 of the donors, most TCR beta V segments appeared in productive rearrangements about 87% or about 30% of the time, broadly matching IMGT annotations. In a later analysis, 16,951 TCR beta sequences were associated with specific HLA alleles at a false discovery rate of 0.05. The study listed 164 TCR beta chains as associated with cytomegalovirus. Most TCR sequences were observed very rarely across donors, whereas some public TCRs were present in many individuals.

The method behind the library was the immunoSEQ multiplex PCR assay. For the multiplex PCR, a mixture combining 60 forward primers for TCR Vbeta segments and 13 reverse primers for TCR Jbeta segments was used. Amplification of the CDR3 region of rearranged TCR beta genes was performed with a multiplex PCR assay on genomic DNA. On the Illumina HiSeq System, the amplified TCR beta libraries were sequenced as 87-base-pair reads. In the source study's methods: A later analysis tallied 75 million to 85 million unique TCR beta chains across the 666 repertoires, and approximately 11 million of those chains were shared by two or more donors. To remove PCR and sequencing errors, raw reads were error-corrected and collapsed into unique sequences using a nearest-neighbor algorithm that merged closely related sequences. V, D and J gene segments were assigned by aligning CDR3 sequences to IMGT reference sequences. For a sequence to be retained, at least a six-nucleotide match to both a V gene segment and a J gene segment was required. A rearrangement counted as productive if the CDR3 had no stop codons and remained in frame with V and J, and every other rearrangement counted as non-productive. CDR3 was defined by IMGT convention, running from the second conserved V-encoded cysteine to the conserved J-encoded phenylalanine. Sequences without an unambiguous match to a single V gene segment were excluded from the earlier analysis of a few hundred of the donors. An earlier analysis of a few hundred of the donors called V segments functional above 56.7% productive rearrangements and segregating when the between-donor standard deviation exceeded 5%. To diagnose cytomegalovirus status from the catalog of TCR beta chain sequences, a statistical classification framework was built. V and J gene assignment, in a later analysis, came from comparing TCR nucleotide sequences with IMGT/GENE-DB human TR gene sequences. The TCRdist pipeline was used in a later analysis to assign CDR3 sequences and most-parsimonious VDJ recombination scenarios. In a later analysis, each TCR beta chain was defined by its CDR3 amino acid sequence together with its V-gene family, and reads without a unique V-gene family were excluded. To address suspected cross-contamination and a sequencing artifact, a later analysis removed roughly 640 highly shared, low-generation-probability nucleotide sequences. For each public chain, a later analysis derived a clonal expansion index from normalized ranks of inferred template counts within each repertoire. Generation probabilities in a later analysis came from a VDJ recombination model fitted to out-of-frame rearrangements, and those results were checked against IGoR. In a later analysis, hypergeometric tests were used to score TCR-TCR, TCR-HLA and TCR-CMV co-occurrence, with a repertoire-size bias correction applied to TCR pairs. A later analysis estimated false discovery rates by permuting HLA or CMV assignments 20 times. In a later analysis, co-occurring TCRs were grouped using DBSCAN, and TCRdist sequence similarity was added for clustering within HLA-allele-positive subsets. Repertoires with fewer than 30,000 or more than 120,000 public chains, plus five repertoires with anomalous nucleotide sharing, were excluded from co-occurrence clustering. The clones in this table, taken by TCRdb from immuneACCESS, are in-frame only. Not every clone is retained; where verified, under half of the shortfall comes from an unresolved V gene, and the cause of the rest is unknown. D and trimming were read from the DNA, whereas the V and J calls and clone size are those reported in that table. Present in this sample are about 190,000 clones, 79% of which were seen just once. Of the sample, 1.6% falls within the top ten clones.

The cohort consisted of 600 to 700 healthy bone marrow donors. At the time of sampling, every cohort member was nominally healthy, though immune exposures that went unrecorded were likely present. The donor was CMV seronegative and belonged to the group of 352 seronegative cohort members. Every donor gave a peripheral blood sample, and the peripheral blood mononuclear cells from that sample were used for TCR beta sequencing. Genomic DNA extraction from the blood cell samples was performed with the Qiagen DNeasy Blood Extraction Kit. Including the terminal cysteine and phenylalanine, the CDR3 comprises 15 residues. The read is trimmed to its CDR3 DNA, 45 bases read in frame from base 1. CDR1 and CDR2, per the germline V gene, are SGHTA and FQGNSA. V and J are truncated by 1 base and 5 bases respectively, leaving an intervening sequence of 15 bases.

This sequence was found in a woman aged 18-35 years in good health and CMV-seronegative. Sequenced input: PBMCs. The chain joins TRBV7-2 to TRBJ2-7; tentative D gene TRBD1, with 6 bases matching. The CDR3 has the sequence CASSLVPGVENEQYF. The sequence in DNA is TGTGCCAGCAGCTTAGTGCCAGGGGTGGAAAACGAGCAGTACTTC.